This T cell receptor (beta chain) was obtained from a study of blood T cell repertoires in COVID-19. The overall study: Samples came from the United States, Italy and Spain, spanning acute and convalescent COVID-19. Sample material is recorded as cDNA or gDNA derived from T cells, B-cell-depleted T cells, or PBMCs.

In the authors' workflow: Reference gene primer amplification yielded estimated nucleated cell counts. Method: immunoSEQ multiplex PCR; TCRdb's copy keeps in-frame clones and lacks some. That table gives V, J and clone size, and the DNA gave D and trimming. The top ten hold approximately 9.9% of the sample, which has some 140,000 clones, around 80% seen once. The germline gives CDR1 SEHNR, CDR2 FQNEAQ (reference sequence). The CDR3 spans 13 residues. With 6 bases clipped from V and 2 bases from J, the junction kept 3 bases outside the gene matches. The chain combines TRBV7-9 with TRBJ2-7; 8 nucleotides line up with TRBD1. Sample: peripheral blood. The origin of this receptor is a man between 60 and 70 years old who had recovered from COVID-19. The CDR3 loop reads CASSRTGTYEQYF. The DNA of the CDR3 is TGTGCCAGCAGTCGGACAGGGACCTACGAGCAGTACTTC.